Sequencing of this TCR beta chain was carried out in a study of high-grade serous ovarian cancer treatment subgroups. In the study overall: Mean per sample: about 14,000 reads, just under 7,500 unique TCR beta rearrangements. The study's findings and limits: Without spatial data, bulk sequencing limits insight into HGSC tumor diversity. Different patients shared almost no repertoire; same-patient tumors shared 0.11 to 0.79.

The tumor samples were collected prior to definitive surgery or chemotherapy. Notes on this clone: The antigen is undetermined.

CDR3 length equals 15 residues. CDR1 LGHNA and CDR2 YNFKEQ come from the germline V gene. The germline V and J ends were trimmed by 1 base and 0 bases, with 7 bases remaining between them. Data came from immunoSEQ multiplex PCR; TCRdb stores just in-frame clones and leaves some out. The sample contains about 18,000 clones, roughly 75% of which appear only once. The sample comprised tumor tissue. The clonotype was recovered from a human donor with high-grade serous ovarian cancer. J is TRBJ1-3 and V is TRBV4-2; D is ambiguous. The CDR3 region is CASSQAKNSGNTIYF. CDR3 nucleotide sequence: TGTGCCAGCAGCCAAGCCAAGAACTCTGGAAACACCATATATTTT.